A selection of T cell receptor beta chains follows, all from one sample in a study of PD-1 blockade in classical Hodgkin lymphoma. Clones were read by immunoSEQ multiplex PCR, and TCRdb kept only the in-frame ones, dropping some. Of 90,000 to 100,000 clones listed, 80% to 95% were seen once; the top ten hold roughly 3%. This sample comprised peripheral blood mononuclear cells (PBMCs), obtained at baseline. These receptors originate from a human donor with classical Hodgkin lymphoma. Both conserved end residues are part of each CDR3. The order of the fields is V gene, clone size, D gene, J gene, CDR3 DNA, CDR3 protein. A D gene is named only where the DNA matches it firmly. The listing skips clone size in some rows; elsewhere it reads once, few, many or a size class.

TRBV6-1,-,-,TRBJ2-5,TGTGCCAGCAGTGAGGGGGAAGGAGGGGGACCTTGGGAGACCCAGTACTTC,CASSEGEGGGPWETQYF
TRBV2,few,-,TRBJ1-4,TGTGCCAGCATCCTGGGAGGGGAAACGGAAAAACTGTTTTTT,CASILGGETEKLFF
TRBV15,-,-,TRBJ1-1,TGTGCCACCAGCGAGCCCAGGGGCCGGGCCAAAGGGGGGCTTGAAGCTTTCTTT,CATSEPRGRAKGGLEAFF
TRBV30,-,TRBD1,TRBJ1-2,TGTGCCTGGAGTCTCGACAGGGGCTACGGCTACACCTTC,CAWSLDRGYGYTF
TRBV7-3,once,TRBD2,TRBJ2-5,TGTGCCAGCAGCTCGGGACTACACCAAGAGACCCAGTACTTC,CASSSGLHQETQYF
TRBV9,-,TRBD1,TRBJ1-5,TGTGCCAGCAGCGGGGACAGGGGATTTAGCAATCAGCCCCAGCATTTT,CASSGDRGFSNQPQHF
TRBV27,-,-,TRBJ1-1,TGTGCCAGCAGTTCCCAACTGGGCAGAGGCACTGAAGCTTTCTTT,CASSSQLGRGTEAFF
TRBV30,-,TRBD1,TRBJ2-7,TGTGCCTGGAGGGGGGACAGGGAGGGCGAGCAGTACTTC,CAWRGDREGEQYF
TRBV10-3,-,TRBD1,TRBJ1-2,TGTGCCATCAGATCGGGACAGGATAACTATGGCTACACCTTC,CAIRSGQDNYGYTF
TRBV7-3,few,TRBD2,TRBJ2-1,TGTGCCAGCAGCTTAAGTAGCGGGAGGTACTTTAATGAGCAGTTCTTC,CASSLSSGRYFNEQFF
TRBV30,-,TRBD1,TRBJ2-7,TGTGCCTGGAATAGGGACAGCCCCAGGGAGCAGTACTTC,CAWNRDSPREQYF
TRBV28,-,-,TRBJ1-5,TGTGCCAGCAGTTTAAAGACAGGAACTCAGCCCCAGCATTTT,CASSLKTGTQPQHF
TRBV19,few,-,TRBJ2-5,TGTGCCAGTAGTATGGTACATAACCAAGAGACCCAGTACTTC,CASSMVHNQETQYF
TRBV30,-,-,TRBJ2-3,TGTGCCTGGAGTGTGGGAAGGGATACGCAGTATTTT,CAWSVGRDTQYF
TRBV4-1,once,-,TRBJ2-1,TGCGCCAGCAGTCAGGAGGGTTACAATGAGCAGTTCTTC,CASSQEGYNEQFF
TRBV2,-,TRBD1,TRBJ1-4,TGTGCCAGCAGTGTGGGGACAGAGAGCAATGAAAAACTGTTTTTT,CASSVGTESNEKLFF
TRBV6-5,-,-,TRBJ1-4,TGTGCCAGCAGTCCGCTTGAGGGAGGTGAAAAACTGTTTTTT,CASSPLEGGEKLFF
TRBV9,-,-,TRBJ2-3,TGTGCCAGCAGCAGGGCCTCGTTCGGGGATACGCAGTATTTT,CASSRASFGDTQYF
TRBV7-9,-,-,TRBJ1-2,TGTGCCAGCAGCTTAGATCTGGGTGGCTACACCTTC,CASSLDLGGYTF
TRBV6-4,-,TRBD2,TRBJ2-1,TGTGCCAGCAGTGGACTAGCGGGAGGTGAGCAGTTCTTC,CASSGLAGGEQFF
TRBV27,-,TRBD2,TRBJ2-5,TGTGCCAGCAGTTTAAAGAGGCTAGCGGGGCAAGAGACCCAGTACTTC,CASSLKRLAGQETQYF
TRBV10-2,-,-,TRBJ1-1,TGCGCCAGCAGGGAGGGATCCGGGATCGCTGAAGCTTTCTTT,CASREGSGIAEAFF
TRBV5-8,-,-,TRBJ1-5,TGTGCCAGCAGCGGGACGAGGCATCAGCCCCAGCATTTT,CASSGTRHQPQHF
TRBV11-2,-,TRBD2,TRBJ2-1,TGTGCCAGCAGCCCACGGGGGGGCATCACAATAGATGAGCAGTTCTTC,CASSPRGGITIDEQFF
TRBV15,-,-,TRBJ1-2,TGTGCCACCAGCGCGACAGGCAGTGGGTATGGCTACACCTTC,CATSATGSGYGYTF
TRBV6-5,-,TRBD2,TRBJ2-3,TGTGCCAGCAGTTACGGTCTAGCGGGCACAGATACGCAGTATTTT,CASSYGLAGTDTQYF
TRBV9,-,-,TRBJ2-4,TGTGCCAGCAGCGTAGCGGGGTATTCGCAAAACATTCAGTACTTC,CASSVAGYSQNIQYF
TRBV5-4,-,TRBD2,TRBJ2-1,TGTGCCAGCAGCGGTGGGGGGACTAGTTTCGATGAGCAGTTCTTC,CASSGGGTSFDEQFF
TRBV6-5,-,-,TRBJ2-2,TGTGCCAGCGGCACCGGGACCCTAAACACCGGGGAGCTGTTTTTT,CASGTGTLNTGELFF
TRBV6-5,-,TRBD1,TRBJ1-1,TGTGCCAGCACCGAGACAGGGCTGAGAGACACTGAAGCTTTCTTT,CASTETGLRDTEAFF
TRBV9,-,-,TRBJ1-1,TGTGCCAGCAGCGCGTGGGGGACTGAAGCTTTCTTT,CASSAWGTEAFF
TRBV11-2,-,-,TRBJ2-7,TGTGCCAGCAGCTCATCTGTCGGGCGGGCACAAGAGCAGTACTTC,CASSSSVGRAQEQYF
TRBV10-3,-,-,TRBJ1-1,TGTGCCATCAGTGAGGCAGGGACCGTACCTGAAGCTTTCTTT,CAISEAGTVPEAFF
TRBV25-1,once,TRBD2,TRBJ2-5,TGTGCCAGCAGTGAATGGGGGAGGGTGGCAGAGACCCAGTACTTC,CASSEWGRVAETQYF
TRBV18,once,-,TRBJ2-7,TGTGCCAGCTCGCCCGGAGACAACTACGAGCAGTACTTC,CASSPGDNYEQYF
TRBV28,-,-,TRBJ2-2,TGTGCCAGCAATCGACGGGAGACCCAAACCGGGGAGCTGTTTTTT,CASNRRETQTGELFF
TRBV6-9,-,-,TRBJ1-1,TGTGCCAGCAGTTATTCGGGTCGGGGGGAGAATACTGAAGCTTTCTTT,CASSYSGRGENTEAFF
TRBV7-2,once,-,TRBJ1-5,TGTGCCAGCAGCTTAGGAGTGCGCCAGCCCGTCCATCAGCCCCAGCATTTT,CASSLGVRQPVHQPQHF
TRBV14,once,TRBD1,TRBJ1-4,TGTGCCAGCAGGAGGGGACAGACTCTTGCAACTAATGAAAAACTGTTTTTT,CASRRGQTLATNEKLFF
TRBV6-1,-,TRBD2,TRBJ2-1,TGTGCCAGCCGATTAGCGGGGGACAATGAGCAGTTCTTC,CASRLAGDNEQFF
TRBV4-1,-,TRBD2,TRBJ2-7,TGCGCCAGCAGCCAAGTGGGACTAGCGGGCAACTACGAGCAGTACTTC,CASSQVGLAGNYEQYF
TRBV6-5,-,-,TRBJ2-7,TGTGCCAGCAGTTATGCCTGGGGGGCGGGCGAGCAGTACTTC,CASSYAWGAGEQYF
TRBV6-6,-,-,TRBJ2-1,TGTGCCAGCAGTTACCTCGCGGGCCCGACGTATGAGCAGTTCTTC,CASSYLAGPTYEQFF
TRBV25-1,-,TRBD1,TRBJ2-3,TGTGCCAGCAGTGAAACCGGACAGGTGCAGTATTTT,CASSETGQVQYF